These 11 T cell receptor beta chains came from one sample sequenced in a study of cytomegalovirus exposure and HLA in healthy donors. Use of 60 Vbeta and 13 Jbeta primers characterized the PCR. Data came from immunoSEQ multiplex PCR; TCRdb stores just in-frame clones and leaves some out. The table has 90,000 or so clones, roughly four fifths seen once. The sample was PBMCs. The source is a man aged 25-40 years in good health and CMV-seropositive.

The chain carries TRBV27 and TRBJ2-1, with D tentatively TRBD1 (5 bases). This CDR3 contains 13 residues. V lost 5 bases to trimming and J lost 5 bases, with 10 bases between them. CDR1 and CDR2 (germline): MNHEY, SMNVEV (reference sequence). This chain's CDR3 is CASSRAGNNEQFF. CDR3 bases: TGTGCCAGCAGTAGGGCAGGGAACAATGAGCAGTTCTTC.

The J gene is TRBJ2-5, the V gene TRBV19; 7 bases align to TRBD1. CDR3 length: 16 amino acids. CDR1 is LNHDA, CDR2 SQIVND, per germline (reference sequence). J lost 1 base, V lost 2 bases, and 7 bases had no gene match. CDR3 region: CASSIITGAIQETQYF. The CDR3 nucleotides are TGTGCCAGTAGTATAATAACAGGGGCCATCCAAGAGACCCAGTACTTC.

Only a few counts were recorded for this clone. Other DNA sequences in the sample encode the same CDR3. The chain links TRBV4-1 to TRBJ1-5, with 9 bases identical to TRBD1. The CDR3 runs 15 residues. Germline V gives CDR1 MGHRA, CDR2 YSYEKL. The V and J ends lost 4 bases and 3 bases, in that order; junction bases with no gene match: 4. CDR3 DNA: TGCGCCAGCAGCCCTTGGACAGGGGCCAATCAGCCCCAGCATTTT. Protein product: CASSPWTGANQPQHF.

The chain employs TRBV28 and TRBJ1-2; 8 positions match TRBD1. The CDR3 length is 16 residues. Trimming removed 5 bases from V and 2 bases from J; junction bases left unmatched: 10. Germline CDR1 is MDHEN and CDR2 is SYDVKM. The CDR3 coding sequence is TGTGCCAGCAGTGAAGACAGGGGCTGGGGGAACTATGGCTACACCTTC. Its protein is CASSEDRGWGNYGYTF.

J is TRBJ2-7 and V is TRBV2, with D maybe TRBD2 (5 bases). CDR3 length: 12 amino acids. V shed 7 bases and J shed 0 bases, with 7 bases lying between them. Looked up from germline, CDR1 is SNHLY and CDR2 is FYNNEI. CDR3 sequence: CASTAVSYEQYF. The CDR3 DNA sequence: TGTGCCAGCACAGCGGTCTCCTACGAGCAGTACTTC.

This clone was seen a single time. The chain carries TRBV28 and TRBJ2-3; 12 bases align to TRBD2. The germline gives CDR1 MDHEN, CDR2 SYDVKM. The CDR3 totals 14 residues. V gave up 6 bases and J gave up 5 bases; unmatched junction bases: 3. CDR3 sequence: CASRRLAGEDTQYF. CDR3 bases: TGTGCCAGCAGGCGACTAGCGGGGGAAGATACGCAGTATTTT. Based on the CDR3 plus reference TRBV28 and TRBJ2-3, the full variable domain is DVKVTQSSRYLVKRTGEKVFLECVQDMDHENMFWYRQDPGLGLRLIYFSYDVKMKEKGDIPEGYSVSREKKERFSLILESASTNQTSMYLCASRRLAGEDTQYFGPGTRLTVL.

The V gene is TRBV5-4, the J gene TRBJ1-2, with unresolved D. V was clipped by 4 bases and J by 3 bases, with 13 bases between them. From germline, CDR1 is SGHNT and CDR2 YYREEE (reference sequence). This CDR3 contains 14 residues. This CDR3 is CASSVGMRDYGYTF. CDR3 bases: TGTGCCAGCAGCGTGGGTATGCGCGACTATGGCTACACCTTC. The whole variable domain, filled in from reference TRBV5-4 and TRBJ1-2, reads ETGVTQSPTHLIKTRGQQVTLRCSSQSGHNTVSWYQQALGQGPQFIFQYYREEENGRGNFPPRFSGLQFPNYSSELNVNALELDDSALYLCASSVGMRDYGYTFGSGTRLTVV.

The genes are TRBV5-1 and TRBJ2-3; 10 nucleotides agree with TRBD1. CDR3 length: 15 residues. With 5 bases clipped from V and 8 bases from J, the junction kept 11 bases outside the gene matches. Germline values: CDR1 SGHRS, CDR2 YFSETQ. CDR3 DNA sequence: TGCGCCAGCAGAGAGACAGGGGGCGAAGCCGGTACGCAGTATTTT. It encodes CASRETGGEAGTQYF.

V gene TRBV5-1 combines with J gene TRBJ2-7; TRBD1 might be the D (6 bases). V was clipped by 4 bases and J by 1 base, with 12 bases between them. The V gene's germline CDR1 is SGHRS and CDR2 YFSETQ. CDR3 size: 14 residues. The CDR3 DNA reads TGCGCCAGCAGCCCGTCCAGGGGTTCCTACGAGCAGTACTTC. It is translated as CASSPSRGSYEQYF.

This clone turned up a few times. This chain's CDR3 is CASSVGQGNSPLHF. The CDR3 nucleotides are TGTGCCAGCAGTGTTGGGCAGGGGAATTCACCCCTCCACTTT. This chain connects TRBV2 to TRBJ1-6; TRBD1 is a possible D gene (6 bases). V dropped 4 bases and J dropped 7 bases, with 11 bases sitting between them. The V gene's germline CDR1 is SNHLY and CDR2 FYNNEI. The CDR3 has 14 residues.

The chain has TRBV5-4 and TRBJ1-6; 7 nucleotides align to TRBD1. Trimming removed 4 bases from V and 9 bases from J; junction bases left unmatched: 7. This CDR3 spans 14 amino acids. Germline CDR1 SGHNT, CDR2 YYREEE (reference sequence). The CDR3 loop reads CASSLDRVASPLHF. The CDR3 DNA is TGTGCCAGCAGCCTCGACAGGGTGGCTTCACCCCTCCACTTT.